Listed below are T cell receptor beta chains from one sample, sequenced in a study of shared clonotypes between healthy human individuals. The table came from immunoSEQ multiplex PCR; TCRdb's copy has only in-frame clones and leaves some out. The sample lists 600,000 or so clones; 85% to 95% were seen once. The sequenced sample was naive CD8+ T cells sorted from blood. These receptors came from a woman aged 25 to 39 in good health. Each CDR3 is given with its conserved first and last residue. A D gene is named only where the DNA matches it firmly. Where a row states a size, it is once, few, many or the class of an expanded clone; other rows omit it.

>TRBJ2-1|TRBD1|NA|TRBV25-1
CASSDTKDRSSYNEQFF
TGTGCCAGCAGTGATACTAAGGACAGGAGCTCCTACAATGAGCAGTTCTTC
>TRBJ2-7|NA|NA|TRBV6-4
CASSEVVPEQYF
TGTGCCAGCAGTGAAGTAGTTCCCGAGCAGTACTTC
>TRBJ2-1|TRBD2|NA|TRBV7-9
CASSSEGLALGEQFF
TGTGCCAGCAGCTCAGAAGGACTAGCACTGGGTGAGCAGTTCTTC
>TRBJ2-7|NA|NA|TRBV7-2
CASNRPWDLYEQYF
TGTGCCAGCAATAGACCATGGGACTTATACGAGCAGTACTTC
>TRBJ1-5|NA|NA|TRBV7-8
CASSLALVGDNQPQHF
TGTGCCAGCAGCTTAGCTCTCGTTGGGGACAATCAGCCCCAGCATTTT
>TRBJ2-7|NA|once|TRBV7-9
CASSDNDLYEQYF
TGTGCCAGCAGCGATAATGACTTGTACGAGCAGTACTTC
>TRBJ2-7|NA|NA|TRBV11-3
CASSPGVSYEQYF
TGTGCCAGCAGCCCAGGGGTCTCCTACGAGCAGTACTTC
>TRBJ2-7|TRBD2|NA|TRBV28
CASIPGTSGRYSLSVLEQYF
TGTGCCAGCATCCCTGGGACTAGCGGGAGATATTCACTCAGTGTTCTCGAGCAGTACTTC
>TRBJ2-7|NA|NA|TRBV4-1
CASSQVARDRTYEQYF
TGCGCCAGCAGCCAAGTTGCGAGGGACCGTACCTACGAGCAGTACTTC
>TRBJ2-1|NA|NA|TRBV25-1
CASSEQGSYNEQFF
TGTGCCAGCAGTGAACAGGGATCCTACAATGAGCAGTTCTTC
>TRBJ2-5|NA|NA|TRBV7-7
CASSSRQLETQYF
TGTGCCAGCAGCTCCCGACAGTTGGAGACCCAGTACTTC
>TRBJ2-2|TRBD2|NA|TRBV27
CASSAPGTSNTGELFF
TGTGCCAGCAGTGCGCCCGGGACTAGCAACACCGGGGAGCTGTTTTTT
>TRBJ2-7|NA|NA|TRBV9
CASSVEARPSEQYF
TGTGCCAGCAGCGTAGAGGCCAGGCCCAGCGAGCAGTACTTC
>TRBJ2-7|TRBD2|NA|TRBV2
CASSLSRLAGYEQYF
TGTGCCAGCAGTCTTAGTCGGCTAGCGGGTTACGAGCAGTACTTC
>TRBJ2-1|NA|NA|TRBV18
CASSPSSRVALNEQFF
TGTGCCAGCTCACCCTCTTCGCGGGTTGCGCTCAATGAGCAGTTCTTC
>TRBJ2-1|TRBD2|NA|TRBV30
CAWSVFAGGRYNEQFF
TGTGCCTGGAGTGTTTTTGCGGGAGGGAGATACAATGAGCAGTTCTTC